The 21 T cell receptor beta chains given below trace back to one sample, sequenced in a study of T-cell reconstitution after alpha-beta-depleted transplantation in children. Unique molecular identifiers were incorporated when the TCRbeta library was constructed. From the PCR reads, TCRdb called clonotypes with MiXCR, one entry per CDR3 protein. The sample records 400,000 to 550,000 distinct CDR3 sequences, roughly a tenth being singletons. Sequenced here: PBMCs, sampled before TCRalphabeta/CD19-depleted stem cell transplant. The receptor set was obtained from a child younger than 10 with inherited bone marrow failure, due to receive a stem cell transplant.

This clonotype showed up many times. The rearrangement links TRBV6-1 to TRBJ2-1; 8 bases agree with TRBD2. Germline V gene lookup returns CDR1 MNHNS and CDR2 SASEGT. Trimming at V came to 1 base and at J to 6 bases, leaving 8 bases not matched to a gene. The CDR3 has 16 residues. The CDR3 reads CASSEGSGRTSNEQFF. DNA of the CDR3: TGTGCCAGCAGTGAAGGAAGCGGGAGAACCTCCAATGAGCAGTTCTTC.

This clonotype came up many times. This chain links TRBV7-9 with TRBJ2-7; D uncertain. V lost 1 base to trimming and J lost 3 bases, with 7 bases between them. Germline CDR1 reads SEHNR; CDR2 reads FQNEAQ (reference sequence). CDR3 length: 13 residues. CDR3 sequence reads: CASSLELRYEQYF. The DNA for the CDR3 is TGTGCCAGCAGCTTAGAATTGCGCTACGAGCAGTACTTC.

The gene calls are TRBV7-9 and TRBJ2-1; weak D call: TRBD1 (6 bases). From germline, CDR1 is SEHNR and CDR2 FQNEAQ (reference sequence). Trimming removed 5 bases at V and 1 base at J, with 12 bases between. The CDR3 is 15 residues long. The CDR3: CASSPDSLSYNEQFF. CDR3 coding DNA: TGTGCCAGCAGCCCGGACAGTCTTTCCTACAATGAGCAGTTCTTC.

This clonotype was counted ten times or more. The gene calls are TRBV9 and TRBJ2-7; D remains ambiguous. Trimming shortened V by 3 bases and J by 0 bases, and 13 bases separated the two germline ends. Germline CDR1 SGDLS, CDR2 YYNGEE. This CDR3 comprises 15 residues. CDR3 DNA sequence: TGTGCCAGCAGCGCCCGTGGGCTACCCTCCTACGAGCAGTACTTC. This codes for CASSARGLPSYEQYF.

This clonotype occurred a few times. This chain connects TRBV29-1 to TRBJ1-2, with 9 bases identical to TRBD1. Germline assignment: CDR1 SQVTM and CDR2 ANQGSEA. This CDR3 comprises 13 residues. Trimming took 3 bases from V and 8 from J; bases not matched to a gene: 7. CDR3 DNA sequence: TGCAGCGTTGAGGGGACAGGGAGAGAAGGCTACACCTTC. It codes for CSVEGTGREGYTF.

The chain uses TRBV29-1 and TRBJ2-1, with D possibly being TRBD2 (5 bases). Germline V lookup: CDR1 SQVTM, CDR2 ANQGSEA. V was cut by 3 bases and J by 9 bases, with 15 bases left in between. The length of the CDR3 is 13 residues. This CDR3 reads CSVDDLALGEQFF. CDR3 bases: TGCAGCGTTGACGATCTAGCCTTGGGTGAGCAGTTCTTC.

This clonotype came up many times. The chain is built from TRBV5-1 and TRBJ1-2; D unclear. V lost 0 bases to trimming and J lost 3 bases, with 9 bases between them. CDR1 and CDR2 from the germline V gene are SGHRS and YFSETQ. The CDR3 totals 14 residues. CDR3 nucleotide sequence: TGCGCCAGCAGCTTGGATCGGTCTTACTATGGCTACACCTTC. Amino acid sequence: CASSLDRSYYGYTF.

This clonotype has just a few counts. The chain carries TRBV28 and TRBJ2-7; possibly TRBD1 or TRBD2 for D (6 bases each). The V gene's germline CDR1 is MDHEN and CDR2 SYDVKM. The CDR3 consists of 14 residues. V was pared by 5 bases and J by 3 bases, with 14 bases between. CDR3: CASSHSRGVYEQYF. As DNA, the CDR3 is TGTGCCAGCAGTCACTCGAGGGGGGTCTACGAGCAGTACTTC.

This clonotype occurred many times. This chain joins TRBV7-2 and TRBJ2-1, with TRBD2 matching over 7 bases. J was trimmed by 4 bases and V by 6 bases; bases with no gene match: 9. The germline V gene has CDR1 SGHTA and CDR2 FQGNSA. The CDR3 totals 15 residues. The CDR3 DNA follows: TGTGCCAGCAGATCCGGGACGGGGGGATACAATGAGCAGTTCTTC. It specifies CASRSGTGGYNEQFF. The variable domain in full, with the rest retrieved from reference TRBV7-2 and TRBJ2-1, is GAGVSQSPSNKVTEKGKDVELRCDPISGHTALYWYRQSLGQGLEFLIYFQGNSAPDKSGLPSDRFSAERTGGSVSTLTIQRTQQEDSAVYLCASRSGTGGYNEQFFGPGTRLTVL.

The table lists this clonotype with many counts. V is TRBV2 and J is TRBJ2-2; TRBD2 matches 7 bases. The germline V gene has CDR1 SNHLY and CDR2 FYNNEI. V lost 9 bases and J lost 5; bases outside the gene matches: 9. The CDR3 totals 14 residues. CDR3 nucleotide sequence: TGTGCCAGAGGAGCGGGATATGGAACCGGGGAGCTGTTTTTT. Translation: CARGAGYGTGELFF.

In regard to this clonotype: This may come from a read error, since a much larger clone is one base off. The chain carries TRBV28 and TRBJ2-7, with D hard to call. The CDR3 sequence is 14 residues long. CDR1 and CDR2 from the germline V gene are MDHEN and SYDVKM. V lost 7 bases and J 0 bases, leaving 13 bases between the germline ends. CDR3 residues: CASNGGLISYEQYF. As DNA, the CDR3 is TGTGCCAGCAACGGCGGCCTAATCTCCTACGAGCAGTACTTC. Complete variable domain (other parts from reference TRBV28 and TRBJ2-7): DVKVTQSSRYLVKRTGEKVFLECVQDMDHENMFWYRQDPGLGLRLIYFSYDVKMKEKGDIPEGYSVSREKKERFSLILESASTNQTSMYLCASNGGLISYEQYFGPGTRLTVT.

In this sample, this clonotype turned up many times. The rearrangement joins TRBV11-2 to TRBJ2-1; 8 nucleotides line up with TRBD1. This CDR3 spans 14 amino acids. Unmatched junction bases numbered 7, after V lost 6 bases and J lost 6 bases. Germline values: CDR1 SGHAT, CDR2 FQNNGV. The CDR3 reads CASRPTGAPNEQFF. As DNA, the CDR3 is TGTGCCAGCAGACCGACAGGGGCCCCCAATGAGCAGTTCTTC.

CDR3 coding DNA: TGTGCCAGCAGTTTGAGCCCAACGGGAAACATTCAGTACTTC. Residues: CASSLSPTGNIQYF. The chain carries TRBV28 and TRBJ2-4; D gene unclear. Germline CDR1 and CDR2: MDHEN and SYDVKM. CDR3 length: 14 residues. Trimming took 3 bases from V and 6 from J, leaving 12 bases between them.

This clonotype was seen repeatedly, ten times or more. This chain links TRBV19 with TRBJ2-2; 9 bases match TRBD1. The CDR3 is 14 residues long. V lost 10 bases and J lost 6; bases outside the gene matches: 9. Germline CDR1 is LNHDA and CDR2 is SQIVND (reference sequence). The CDR3 DNA reads as TGTGCCACTAAACAGGGGGCGCGGGCCGGGGAGCTGTTTTTT. Its translation: CATKQGARAGELFF.

This clonotype has a count of ten or more. The chain combines TRBV12-3 or TRBV12-4 with TRBJ2-5; D might be TRBD1 (6 bases). The CDR3 sequence is 15 residues long. Trimming shortened V by 5 bases and J by 5 bases, and 18 bases separated the two germline ends. The CDR3 nucleotides read TGTGCCAGCAGTAGGGACACCATTACGAGGGAGACCCAGTACTTC. Translating gives CASSRDTITRETQYF.

The V gene is TRBV7-2, the J gene TRBJ1-2, with 10 bases aligning to TRBD1. V lost 6 bases, J lost 2 bases, and 6 bases stayed unmatched. Germline loops: CDR1 SGHTA, CDR2 FQGNSA. The CDR3 is 15 amino acids. The CDR3 reads CASRLPGQGNYGYTF. The DNA for the CDR3 is TGTGCCAGCAGGCTGCCGGGACAGGGGAACTATGGCTACACCTTC.

This clonotype was seen just once. A read error is possible here, since a much larger clone lies one base away. The chain has TRBV20-1 and TRBJ2-1; D not resolved. Between the trimmed V and J ends, which lost 0 bases and 2 bases, there was a span of 20 bases. This CDR3 has 18 amino acids. CDR1 is DFQATT, CDR2 SNEGSKA, per germline (reference sequence). CDR3 sequence (DNA): TGCAGTGCTAGAGATCGCGGCGAAGACATTAGAGCCTACAATGAGCAGTTCTTC. Protein product: CSARDRGEDIRAYNEQFF.

This clonotype was recorded many times. V is TRBV20-1 and J is TRBJ2-7, with D perhaps matching TRBD1 or TRBD2 (5 bases each). The V end lost 3 bases, the J end lost 2 bases, and 14 bases lay between the germline ends. Germline V gene data show CDR1 as DFQATT and CDR2 as SNEGSKA (reference sequence). CDR3 length equals 14 residues. CDR3 sequence reads: CSARTIGRAYEQYF. CDR3 DNA: TGCAGTGCTAGGACTATCGGCAGGGCCTACGAGCAGTACTTC.

The V call is TRBV15, the J call TRBJ2-3; 7 nucleotides match TRBD1. CDR1 is LNHNV and CDR2 is YYDKDF in the germline V gene (reference sequence). Trimming at V came to 7 bases and at J to 4 bases, leaving 5 bases not matched to a gene. CDR3 size: 13 residues. CDR3 nucleotides: TGTGCCACCACCTTAACAGGGGCAGATACGCAGTATTTT. Its protein product is CATTLTGADTQYF.

The chain couples TRBV3-1 to TRBJ2-2, with D unresolved. Germline V gene lookup returns CDR1 LGHDT and CDR2 YNNKEL (reference sequence). The CDR3 consists of 12 residues. Trimming shortened V by 5 bases and J by 7 bases, and 8 bases separated the two germline ends. The CDR3 is CASSDSLGELFF. For the CDR3, the DNA is TGTGCCAGCAGCGATAGCCTCGGGGAGCTGTTTTTT.

This clonotype was seen repeatedly, ten times or more. The chain uses TRBV29-1 and TRBJ2-3, with D maybe TRBD2 (6 bases). The V gene lost 4 bases and the J gene lost 6 bases, with 11 bases spanning the gap. Germline V gene lookup returns CDR1 SQVTM and CDR2 ANQGSEA. The CDR3 consists of 12 residues. In DNA form, the CDR3 reads TGCAGCGTTGTGCCTAGCGAGGATACGCAGTATTTT. It translates to CSVVPSEDTQYF.